This T cell receptor (beta chain) was observed in a study of regulatory T cells in long-lasting Graves disease. Findings of the study overall: Shared public clonotypes totalled 2,741 in persistent patients, compared with about 930 in new patients. Less diverse TCR repertoires were seen in persistent Graves' patients than in newly diagnosed ones.

This CDR3 region has 16 residues. The V and J ends lost 7 bases and 0 bases respectively, with 13 bases between them. Germline V gene data show CDR1 as MDHEN and CDR2 as SYDVKM. This clonotype was seen at least ten times. Its antigen is still unknown. The authors built TCR beta libraries using iRepertoire HTBI primers and Arm-PCR of CDR3 regions. The authors' processing: The samples yielded roughly 64 TRBV and around 14 TRBJ segments. TCRdb recomputed calls from the multiplex PCR reads with MiXCR, one row per CDR3 protein. TCRdb assigned the V and J calls; the authors' analysis was not used. The table lists some 450,000 distinct CDR3 sequences, 23% of them singletons. The time point here: persistent/refractory GD, antithyroid drugs over 5 years with positive TRAb. Extracted RNA from PBMCs served as the source of the TCR library. The patients were drawn from one endocrinology department in Xi'an, China.

The V and J genes are TRBV28 and TRBJ2-6; D might be TRBD1 (6 bases). The receptor was derived from a female donor with Graves disease. Sequenced here: peripheral blood mononuclear cells (PBMCs), sampled when the disease was refractory, from a patient treated with antithyroid drugs. The CDR3 reads CASTGDKLSGANVLTF. As DNA, the CDR3 is TGTGCCAGCACTGGGGACAAACTCTCTGGGGCCAACGTCCTGACTTTC.